What follows is one TCR beta chain and its context. Enrollees, roughly 18 to 89 years old, lived in some 24 US areas. The data belong to a study of blood T cell repertoires in COVID-19. Clones were read by immunoSEQ multiplex PCR, and TCRdb kept only the in-frame ones, dropping some. The table has around 290,000 clones, 86% seen once; the top ten hold under 3%. The V and J ends lost 4 bases and 7 bases respectively, with 8 bases between them. There are 12 residues in the CDR3. CDR1 and CDR2 from the germline V gene are LNHDA and SQIVND (reference sequence). J is TRBJ2-1 and V is TRBV19; tentatively, D is TRBD2 (6 bases). Sequencing was carried out using PBMCs or T cells enriched from blood (not recorded which). This clonotype was obtained from a woman between 18 and 30 years old who had recovered from COVID-19. CDR3 residues: CASSKAGNEQFF. The CDR3 DNA reads TGTGCCAGTAGTAAAGCGGGTAATGAGCAGTTCTTC.